This entry lists 9 T cell receptor beta chains sequenced from one sample in a study of shared clonotypes between healthy human individuals. Profiled with immunoSEQ multiplex PCR; TCRdb holds only in-frame clones, not every one. The sample yields around 1,900,000 clones, 93% seen once. As defined, naive CD8 cells were CD45RO-negative and positively selected for CCR7, with terminally differentiated effector memory CD45RA+ cells excluded. Material: naive CD8+ T cells from PBMCs. The receptor source for this set is a man younger than 35 in good health. Some clones in this sample may be carry-over from other donors' samples.

The chain employs TRBV19 and TRBJ1-2, with D unclear. Per germline, CDR1 LNHDA and CDR2 SQIVND (reference sequence). The CDR3 covers 16 residues. V dropped 0 bases and J dropped 5 bases, with 16 bases sitting between them. The DNA of the CDR3 is TGTGCCAGTAGTATAGATCACACCCTCGTGGGGTATGGCTACACCTTC. Amino acid sequence: CASSIDHTLVGYGYTF. The full variable domain, with the rest looked up from reference TRBV19 and TRBJ1-2, is DGGITQSPKYLFRKEGQNVTLSCEQNLNHDAMYWYRQDPGQGLRLIYYSQIVNDFQKGDIAEGYSVSREKKESFPLTVTSAQKNPTAFYLCASSIDHTLVGYGYTFGSGTRLTVV.

V is TRBV7-8 and J is TRBJ2-3; D might be TRBD1 (6 bases). The CDR3 runs 17 residues. V lost 4 bases to trimming and J lost 0 bases, with 17 bases between them. In germline, CDR1 is SGHVS, CDR2 FQNEAQ. DNA for the CDR3: TGTGCCAGCAGCTCAACAGGGCCTAGCCCTAGCACAGATACGCAGTATTTT. Protein sequence: CASSSTGPSPSTDTQYF.

The chain recombines TRBV28 with TRBJ2-1, with D uncertain. Germline V gene sequence: CDR1 MDHEN, CDR2 SYDVKM. The CDR3 covers 13 residues. With 7 bases removed from V and 9 bases from J, the gap between germline ends came to 16 bases. CDR3 amino acids: CASKITGTSEQFF. CDR3 DNA: TGTGCCAGCAAAATTACCGGTACGAGTGAGCAGTTCTTC.

The CDR3 DNA reads as TGTGCCAGCAGCGTAGTTGACGCCCCCGGGGAGCTGTTTTTT. Translating it yields CASSVVDAPGELFF. The chain carries TRBV9 and TRBJ2-2; D is unclear. V shed 0 bases and J shed 6 bases, with 9 bases lying between them. The CDR3 runs to 14 residues. Per the germline V gene, CDR1 is SGDLS and CDR2 is YYNGEE.

CDR3 nucleotide sequence: TGTGCCAGCAGTTTCCAGGGGTTCGGCTCCTACGAGCAGTACTTC. Translating it yields CASSFQGFGSYEQYF. The chain joins TRBV6-4 to TRBJ2-7, with D maybe TRBD1 (6 bases). The germline CDR1 and CDR2 sequences are MRHNA and SNTAGT. Trimming took 5 bases from V and 0 from J, leaving 14 bases between them. The CDR3 covers 15 residues.

Of note for this clone: Other DNA sequences in the sample encode the same CDR3. The gene calls are TRBV5-1 and TRBJ2-5; D call uncertain. The V gene lost 1 base and the J gene lost 5 bases, with 6 bases spanning the gap. Germline V gives CDR1 SGHRS, CDR2 YFSETQ. This CDR3 comprises 12 residues. DNA of the CDR3: TGCGCCAGCAGCTTGTTGGGGGAGACCCAGTACTTC. It translates to CASSLLGETQYF.

The chain links TRBV15 to TRBJ2-3, with a possible D match to TRBD2 (5 bases). This CDR3 contains 16 residues. V lost 3 bases and J lost 2, with 15 bases in between. The germline gives CDR1 LNHNV, CDR2 YYDKDF (reference sequence). CDR3 DNA sequence: TGTGCCACCAGCAGCCCCATACCGGGGAACACAGATACGCAGTATTTT. Protein: CATSSPIPGNTDTQYF.

This chain joins TRBV28 and TRBJ1-1; possible D gene TRBD1, 5 bases. V was cut by 2 bases and J by 7 bases, with 11 bases left in between. Germline lookup yields CDR1 MDHEN and CDR2 SYDVKM. This CDR3 has 13 amino acids. The DNA for the CDR3 is TGTGCCAGCAGTTTACAAATCGACAGTGAAGCTTTCTTT. Translated: CASSLQIDSEAFF.

The J gene is TRBJ2-1, the V gene TRBV14; 13 positions agree with TRBD2. Germline V gives CDR1 SGHDN, CDR2 FVKESK. The length of the CDR3 is 21 residues. Trimming removed 1 base from V and 0 bases from J; junction bases left unmatched: 12. CDR3 nucleotides: TGTGCCAGCAGCCAAGTCCCGGGACTAGCGGGACGATGGGACTCCTACAATGAGCAGTTCTTC. It encodes CASSQVPGLAGRWDSYNEQFF.